The clone carrying this T cell receptor beta chain was seen more than once but under ten times. Its antigen is as yet unknown. There are 15 residues in the CDR3. Germline values: CDR1 MNHNS, CDR2 SASEGT. J gave up 6 bases and V 6 bases, and 11 bases lay outside the gene matches. TCRdb re-analysed the reads in MiXCR, keeping a single row per CDR3 protein. The sample lists roughly 180,000 distinct CDR3 sequences, less than 25% seen once, with under 30% in the top ten. The entry originates in a study of T cell repertoires in cytomegalovirus infection. Study as a whole: Public TCR beta signatures provided an indication of both CMV infection and a matching HLA type.

Study-wide points: What dominated the ex vivo response were HLA-C-restricted CMV-specific TCR beta clonotypes.

The TCR was taken from a human donor in good health (CMV status not recorded). Some clones in this sample may be carry-over from other donors' samples. The V call is TRBV6-1, the J call TRBJ1-5; 7 nucleotides match TRBD1. The sample consisted of CD8+ T cells from cultured PBMCs, taken from culture after CMV antigen stimulation. The CDR3 region has the DNA TGTGCCAGCAGCTGGGAAAAGGGGGCCAGTCAGCCCCAGCATTTT. Residues: CASSWEKGASQPQHF.